This T cell receptor beta chain was profiled in a study of shared clonotypes between healthy human individuals. This clone has at least ten counts. V lost 7 bases, J lost 1 base, and 14 bases lay in between. The length of the CDR3 is 15 residues. Germline CDR1 MNHNS, CDR2 SASEGT. The table came from immunoSEQ multiplex PCR; TCRdb's copy has only in-frame clones and leaves some out. Counted here are over 850,000 clones, about 84% occurring once; the ten biggest clones make up under 0.6%. The sequence came from a man younger than 35 in good health. Some clones in this sample may be carry-over from other donors' samples. This chain links TRBV6-1 with TRBJ1-5; no reliable D call. The source material was memory CD4+ T cells from PBMCs. Documented subset: CD45RA-negative fraction. As DNA, the CDR3 is TGTGCCAGCACCCTCTCGGCGGACAGCAATCAGCCCCAGCATTTT. Translated: CASTLSADSNQPQHF.